The rows below give T cell receptor beta chains drawn from one sample of a study of blood T cell repertoires in COVID-19. Repertoires were generated with immunoSEQ multiplex PCR, while TCRdb's copy carries only in-frame clones and drops some. The sample includes 210,000 or so clones, around 80% of them seen just once. The source material was PBMCs or T cells enriched from blood (not recorded which). These receptors all stem from a man aged 60 to 75 who had recovered from COVID-19. The CDR3 runs from the conserved cysteine through the conserved F or W. The D gene is left open where the match is weak. The size entry is marked missing in some rows and otherwise reads once, few, many or a size class.

abundance	j_gene	d_gene	v_gene	CDR3nt	CDR3aa
NA	TRBJ1-1	NA	TRBV7-2	TGTGCCAGCAGCCCCAGAGCGGCCCCGAACACTGAAGCTTTCTTT	CASSPRAAPNTEAFF
NA	TRBJ2-7	NA	TRBV29-1	TGCAGCGTTGATCTCGGGGGGCCGGGCGAGCAGTACTTC	CSVDLGGPGEQYF
NA	TRBJ2-7	TRBD1	TRBV6-5	TGTGCCAGCAGTTACCATCCGGGACAGGGATACGAGCAGTACTTC	CASSYHPGQGYEQYF
NA	TRBJ2-5	NA	TRBV7-6	TGTGCCAGCAGCTTAGCGGCTCAAGAGACCCAGTACTTC	CASSLAAQETQYF
NA	TRBJ2-5	NA	TRBV15	TGTGCCACCAGGGAGTCTGTGACCCAGTACTTC	CATRESVTQYF
NA	TRBJ2-4	TRBD1	TRBV4-1	TGCGCCAGCAGCCAAGGCCCGAGGGACAGGATAGCCAAAAACATTCAGTACTTC	CASSQGPRDRIAKNIQYF
NA	TRBJ2-5	NA	TRBV4-2	TGTGCCAGCAGCCCCCGGTCTAGTGGAAGGGAGACCCAGTACTTC	CASSPRSSGRETQYF
once	TRBJ2-7	NA	TRBV11-3	TGTGCCAGCAGCTTAGTTGGCTCACCCCTCTCCTACGAGCAGTACTTC	CASSLVGSPLSYEQYF
NA	TRBJ2-3	TRBD2	TRBV27	TGTGCCAGCAGTTACGGCGGGGGAGGAACTAGCACAGATACGCAGTATTTT	CASSYGGGGTSTDTQYF
few	TRBJ2-1	TRBD2	TRBV18	TGTGCCAGCTCACCGGGACTAACTAATGAGGGGCAGTTCTTC	CASSPGLTNEGQFF
NA	TRBJ1-1	NA	TRBV2	TGTGCCAGCAGTGAGTGGGGTGCGGAGGGGACTGAAGCTTTCTTT	CASSEWGAEGTEAFF
NA	TRBJ1-1	TRBD1	TRBV11-2	TGTGCCAGCAGCGGGGGACAGGGAACTGAAGCTTTCTTT	CASSGGQGTEAFF
NA	TRBJ1-4	TRBD1	TRBV5-1	TGCGCCAGCAGCCAGACAGGGGGCCGGAGTGAAAAACTGTTTTTT	CASSQTGGRSEKLFF
NA	TRBJ1-1	NA	TRBV18	TGTGCCAGCTCACACTCGACAGGAGAGAACACTGAAGCTTTCTTT	CASSHSTGENTEAFF
NA	TRBJ2-3	TRBD1	TRBV10-3	TGTGCCATCAGTGGGGGACAGGACCCTAGCACAGATACGCAGTATTTT	CAISGGQDPSTDTQYF
NA	TRBJ1-1	NA	TRBV20-1	TGCAGTGCTTCCAGAAACACTGAAGCTTTCTTT	CSASRNTEAFF
NA	TRBJ2-3	NA	TRBV9	TGTGCCAGCAGCGTAGCCGGACATAGCACAGATACGCAGTATTTT	CASSVAGHSTDTQYF